These T cell receptor beta chains were read from a single sample in a study of blood T cell repertoires in COVID-19. Data came from immunoSEQ multiplex PCR; TCRdb stores just in-frame clones and leaves some out. The repertoire holds around 270,000 clones, approximately 90% seen once, with around 0.84% in the top ten. The sequenced material came from peripheral blood. The origin of the receptors is a man in his thirties or forties with acute or convalescent COVID-19. Both conserved end residues are part of each CDR3. The D gene is left open where the match is weak. A clone size is listed for some rows: how often the clone was seen (once, few, many), or a class if it is expanded.

j_call	d_call	v_call	clone_size	cdr3_nt	cdr3_aa
TRBJ2-1	TRBD2	TRBV28	-	TGTGCCAGCAGTCGAGGGACTAGCGGCGACAATGAGCAGTTCTTC	CASSRGTSGDNEQFF
TRBJ1-5	-	TRBV27	-	TGTGCCAGCAGTTTAGATCGGGGGAAAAATCAGCCCCAGCATTTT	CASSLDRGKNQPQHF
TRBJ1-5	-	TRBV15	-	TGTGCCACCAGCAGAGGGCAGGCGGGCCATCAGCCCCAGCATTTT	CATSRGQAGHQPQHF
TRBJ2-5	TRBD2	TRBV5-1	-	TGCGCCAGCCGGACTAGCGGCAACCAAGAGACCCAGTACTTC	CASRTSGNQETQYF
TRBJ1-2	TRBD1	TRBV16	-	TGTGCCAGCAGCCAAAAGACAGGGAACTATGGCTACACCTTC	CASSQKTGNYGYTF
TRBJ1-2	-	TRBV14	-	TGTGCCAGCGACGGCGGTGGATATGGCTACACCTTC	CASDGGGYGYTF
TRBJ2-7	-	TRBV6-5	-	TGTGCCAGCAGTTTGACCTCACAGGGCCCCCACGAGCAGTACTTC	CASSLTSQGPHEQYF
TRBJ2-7	TRBD1	TRBV29-1	-	TGCAGCGTTGTGGCCGGGACAGGGGGCTTCTACGAGCAGTACTTC	CSVVAGTGGFYEQYF
TRBJ2-3	-	TRBV5-4	-	TGTGCCAGCAGCTTCCCGAGGGTTGGGACAGATACGCAGTATTTT	CASSFPRVGTDTQYF
TRBJ2-2	-	TRBV7-7	-	TGTGCTAGCAGCTCCAGGGGCGGGGGCAACACCGGGGAGCTGTTTTTT	CASSSRGGGNTGELFF
TRBJ2-5	TRBD1	TRBV4-1	-	TGCGCCAGCAGCCAAGATCGGGGGACAGGCGCCCAAGAGACCCAGTACTTC	CASSQDRGTGAQETQYF
TRBJ1-3	-	TRBV30	-	TGTGCCTGGATACCAGGCCACTCTGGAAACACCATATATTTT	CAWIPGHSGNTIYF
TRBJ2-1	TRBD2	TRBV19	-	TGTGCCAGTAGTGGGGGGGACTTTTACAATGAGCAGTTCTTC	CASSGGDFYNEQFF
TRBJ1-1	-	TRBV3-1/TRBV3-2	-	TGTGCCAGCAGCCTTAATGGCGGCGGGCGGGCTTTCTTT	CASSLNGGGRAFF
TRBJ1-2	-	TRBV5-8	-	TGTGCCAGCAGCAAAAATCAGGGGATCTACACCTTC	CASSKNQGIYTF
TRBJ1-1	-	TRBV12-3/TRBV12-4	once	TGTGCCAGCAGTTTGGGGCAGAGAACTGAAGCTTTCTTT	CASSLGQRTEAFF
TRBJ1-5	TRBD1	TRBV7-9	-	TGTGCCAGCAGCCCGGACAGGGTTAATCAGCCCCAGCATTTT	CASSPDRVNQPQHF
TRBJ2-2	TRBD1	TRBV7-9	-	TGTGCCAGCAGCACGAAGGGGGCAAAGTTACCGAACACCGGGGAGCTGTTTTTT	CASSTKGAKLPNTGELFF
TRBJ1-4	-	TRBV6-2/TRBV6-3	-	TGTGCCAGCAGTTACTCGATGAGGACCAGGGTGGAAAAACTGTTTTTT	CASSYSMRTRVEKLFF
TRBJ2-1	-	TRBV2	-	TGTGCCAGCAGTCTCCCGGGTAAGAATGAGCAGTTCTTC	CASSLPGKNEQFF
TRBJ2-7	TRBD1	TRBV4-1	-	TGCGCCAGCAGCCAAGCTCCGGGACAGGACCTCTACGAGCAGTACTTC	CASSQAPGQDLYEQYF
TRBJ2-1	-	TRBV14	-	TGTGCCAGCAGCCTCCTTAGGACAGATAAGGGCAATGAGCAGTTCTTC	CASSLLRTDKGNEQFF
TRBJ1-5	TRBD1	TRBV9	-	TGTGCCAGCAGCGCAGCTGGGACAGGGGGAAGGCAGCCCCAGCATTTT	CASSAAGTGGRQPQHF
TRBJ2-1	-	TRBV10-3	once	TGTGCCACCATGGACTGGGAATACAATGAGCAGTTCTTC	CATMDWEYNEQFF
TRBJ1-4	-	TRBV28	-	TGTGCCAGCAGTTCCCTTGCACGCGGAGCAACTAATGAAAAACTGTTTTTT	CASSSLARGATNEKLFF
TRBJ1-1	TRBD1	TRBV7-3	once	TGTGCCAGCAGCTTAACCCCCGGGGGACAGTGGGGAAACAAAGCTTTCTTT	CASSLTPGGQWGNKAFF
TRBJ1-2	-	TRBV19	-	TGTGCCAGTAGTATCTCAGGGGCCAGCACGTATGGCTACACCTTC	CASSISGASTYGYTF
TRBJ2-4	-	TRBV3-1/TRBV3-2	-	TGTGCCAGCAGCCGGGAAGGGGGAAACATTCAGTACTTC	CASSREGGNIQYF
TRBJ2-1	TRBD2	TRBV11-2	-	TGTGCCAGCAGCTATGTCCCGGGACTAGCGGCCACCTTTGAGCAGTTCTTC	CASSYVPGLAATFEQFF
TRBJ1-1	-	TRBV6-5	-	TGTGCCAGCAGACAGACCCTGAACACTGAAGCTTTCTTT	CASRQTLNTEAFF
TRBJ2-5	-	TRBV14	-	TGTGCCAGCAGCCAGGACATGAAAGAGACCCAGTACTTC	CASSQDMKETQYF
TRBJ1-2	-	TRBV6-6	few	TGTGCCAGCAGTCCCGCGGGACTTGCTGGGGGCTACACCTTC	CASSPAGLAGGYTF
TRBJ2-1	-	TRBV12-3/TRBV12-4	-	TGTGCCAGCAAACCTCTAGACCATGAGCAGTTCTTC	CASKPLDHEQFF
TRBJ1-2	TRBD1	TRBV6-4	-	TGTGCCAGCAGTGACCCCAGGGGGCATGGCTACACCTTC	CASSDPRGHGYTF
TRBJ2-7	-	TRBV28	-	TGTGCCAGCAGTTTTTCACAGGTCAGCGACGAGCAGTACTTC	CASSFSQVSDEQYF
TRBJ1-2	-	TRBV30	-	TGTGCCTGGGATTTCGGGATGAATGGCCCTTATGGCTACACCTTC	CAWDFGMNGPYGYTF
TRBJ2-7	-	TRBV20-1	-	TGCAGTGCTAGTATTCGGGAACGCGAGCAGTACTTC	CSASIREREQYF
TRBJ1-2	TRBD1	TRBV5-1	-	TGCGCCAGCAGCTTGGATCCAGGGGGTTATGGCTACACCTTC	CASSLDPGGYGYTF